This is a list of T cell receptor beta chains from one sample in a study of T-cell memory formation after mild COVID-19. TCRdb processed the 5' RACE reads anew with MiXCR; each CDR3 protein has one entry. The sample comprises 250,000 to 300,000 distinct CDR3 sequences, 18% of which are singletons, and about 21% rests with the top ten. Source material: PBMCs or a T cell subset sorted from them (not recorded which). Source of these receptors: a man between 18 and 35 years old who had mild COVID-19 (a few samples of this study predate the infection). Cell type and time point are not known. CDR3s leave out the opening cysteine and the closing phenylalanine or tryptophan. A D gene is named only where the DNA matches it firmly. Part of the rows lack a size; the others show once, few, many or a class for expanded clones.

d_call: NA; v_call: TRBV5-1; clone_size: few; j_call: TRBJ1-2; cdr3_aa: ASSPTGGSYGYT
d_call: TRBD1; v_call: TRBV6-6; clone_size: NA; j_call: TRBJ1-4; cdr3_aa: AGSSRGNEKLF
d_call: NA; v_call: TRBV5-1; clone_size: NA; j_call: TRBJ1-2; cdr3_aa: ASSLEFRGTSYGYT
d_call: NA; v_call: TRBV6-6; clone_size: few; j_call: TRBJ1-5; cdr3_aa: ASSRGMEPQH
d_call: NA; v_call: TRBV6-2/TRBV6-3; clone_size: NA; j_call: TRBJ2-1; cdr3_aa: ASSEDQGLPYNEQF
d_call: NA; v_call: TRBV2; clone_size: NA; j_call: TRBJ2-2; cdr3_aa: ASRAEGELF
d_call: NA; v_call: TRBV19; clone_size: once; j_call: TRBJ2-5; cdr3_aa: ASSEGTRFDQETQY
d_call: NA; v_call: TRBV5-4; clone_size: NA; j_call: TRBJ1-1; cdr3_aa: ASIQPGVEAF
d_call: NA; v_call: TRBV5-1; clone_size: many; j_call: TRBJ2-5; cdr3_aa: ASSLGEETQY
d_call: TRBD1; v_call: TRBV24-1; clone_size: NA; j_call: TRBJ2-7; cdr3_aa: ATSVGDGTADIVEQY
d_call: NA; v_call: TRBV28; clone_size: few; j_call: TRBJ1-4; cdr3_aa: ASSNNWATNEKLF
d_call: TRBD2; v_call: TRBV6-2/TRBV6-3; clone_size: few; j_call: TRBJ2-1; cdr3_aa: ASSRPTSGGADEQF
d_call: NA; v_call: TRBV5-1; clone_size: many; j_call: TRBJ2-5; cdr3_aa: ASSLVREETQY
d_call: NA; v_call: TRBV27; clone_size: NA; j_call: TRBJ2-7; cdr3_aa: ASSLGAGYEQY
d_call: NA; v_call: TRBV18; clone_size: NA; j_call: TRBJ2-7; cdr3_aa: ASSPRRGSYEQY
d_call: NA; v_call: TRBV5-1; clone_size: few; j_call: TRBJ2-5; cdr3_aa: ASSLDGKETQY
d_call: NA; v_call: TRBV2; clone_size: few; j_call: TRBJ2-3; cdr3_aa: ASRTQGGAEDTQY
d_call: NA; v_call: TRBV12-3/TRBV12-4; clone_size: NA; j_call: TRBJ1-2; cdr3_aa: ASSLDLIANYGYT
d_call: NA; v_call: TRBV4-3; clone_size: NA; j_call: TRBJ1-1; cdr3_aa: ASRPQGFSTEAF
d_call: TRBD1; v_call: TRBV6-1; clone_size: NA; j_call: TRBJ1-1; cdr3_aa: ASSADRRKNTEAF
d_call: NA; v_call: TRBV12-3/TRBV12-4; clone_size: many; j_call: TRBJ2-2; cdr3_aa: ASSLAGARTGELF
d_call: NA; v_call: TRBV12-3/TRBV12-4; clone_size: NA; j_call: TRBJ2-7; cdr3_aa: ASSRTPWGEQY
d_call: NA; v_call: TRBV12-3/TRBV12-4; clone_size: NA; j_call: TRBJ2-3; cdr3_aa: ASSLDRLWDTQY